Below are 29 T cell receptor beta chains sequenced from a single sample in a study of cytomegalovirus exposure and HLA in healthy donors. A multiplex PCR was run with 60 Vbeta primers and 13 Jbeta primers. Profiling relied on immunoSEQ multiplex PCR, and the TCRdb table lists in-frame clones only, not all of them. The sample contains about 160,000 clones, about 72% of which appear only once. Sequenced input: PBMCs. The receptors here all came from a man aged 60 to 69 in good health and CMV-seronegative.

The chain has TRBV4-3 and TRBJ1-3; TRBD1 agrees at 8 bases. V lost 0 bases to trimming and J lost 3 bases; unmatched junction nucleotides: 10. Germline lookup yields CDR1 LGHNA and CDR2 YSLEER. The CDR3 runs to 18 residues. The DNA of the CDR3 is TGCGCCAGCAGCCAAGATTATTCGGACAGGGTGCTTGGAAACACCATATATTTT. Its protein is CASSQDYSDRVLGNTIYF.

This clone has more than one count but fewer than ten. The chain is built from TRBV7-2 and TRBJ1-1; D perhaps matches TRBD1 (5 bases). Trimming removed 3 bases at V and 6 bases at J, with 14 bases between. The CDR3 covers 14 residues. Germline V lookup: CDR1 SGHTA, CDR2 FQGNSA. CDR3 residues: CASSLMGGWSEAFF. In DNA form, the CDR3 reads TGTGCCAGCAGCTTGATGGGGGGTTGGTCTGAAGCTTTCTTT.

The J gene is TRBJ1-4, the V gene TRBV7-2, with D unresolved. CDR3 size: 15 residues. Between the trimmed V and J ends, which lost 3 bases and 3 bases, there was a span of 11 bases. CDR1 is SGHTA, CDR2 FQGNSA, per germline. CDR3 residues: CASSFTSGSNEKLFF. CDR3 bases: TGTGCCAGCAGCTTTACGTCCGGTTCTAATGAAAAACTGTTTTTT.

Points on this clone: Other DNA sequences in this specimen translate into the identical CDR3. V usage is TRBV9 and J usage is TRBJ2-2; D might be TRBD2 (6 bases). V was pared by 0 bases and J by 1 base, with 10 bases between. The CDR3 contains 16 residues. CDR1 and CDR2 (germline): SGDLS, YYNGEE. DNA for the CDR3: TGTGCCAGCAGCGTAGCTTCCGGGGGGAACACCGGGGAGCTGTTTTTT. Encoded protein: CASSVASGGNTGELFF. Full variable domain (outside the CDR3, taken from reference TRBV9 and TRBJ2-2): DSGVTQTPKHLITATGQRVTLRCSPRSGDLSVYWYQQSLDQGLQFLIQYYNGEERAKGNILERFSAQQFPDLHSELNLSSLELGDSALYFCASSVASGGNTGELFFGEGSRLTVL.

This sequence joins TRBV18 and TRBJ2-7; 7 bases match TRBD1. This CDR3 contains 14 residues. The trim removed 5 bases at V and 3 bases at J, leaving 7 bases unmatched. In germline, CDR1 is KGHSH, CDR2 LQKENI. The chain's CDR3 is CASSAGTDIYEQYF. The CDR3 DNA reads as TGTGCCAGCTCAGCCGGGACAGACATCTACGAGCAGTACTTC.

V and J are TRBV4-2 and TRBJ2-4; perhaps TRBD1 as D (6 bases). V was cut by 5 bases and J by 2 bases, with 13 bases left in between. This CDR3 contains 15 residues. CDR1 LGHNA and CDR2 YNFKEQ come from the germline V gene. CDR3: CASSNLQGPKNIQYF. The CDR3 nucleotides read TGTGCCAGCAGCAACCTACAGGGACCCAAAAACATTCAGTACTTC.

This sequence joins TRBV6-1 and TRBJ1-3, with D unresolved. Trimming shortened V by 4 bases and J by 4 bases, and 11 bases separated the two germline ends. The CDR3 spans 14 residues. Germline CDR1 MNHNS, CDR2 SASEGT. The CDR3 region has the DNA TGTGCCAGCAGTGTCTCTGAGTTCGGAAACACCATATATTTT. This sequence encodes CASSVSEFGNTIYF.

This clone was picked up one time. CDR3 DNA: TGTGCCAGCAGGACCCCTCAGGGCAGGGCTGAAGCTTTCTTT. Translated: CASRTPQGRAEAFF. The gene calls are TRBV5-5 and TRBJ1-1; D may be TRBD1 (5 bases). The germline CDR1 and CDR2 sequences are SGHKS and YYEKEE (reference sequence). V dropped 5 bases and J dropped 6 bases, with 17 bases sitting between them. This CDR3 comprises 14 residues. Together with reference TRBV5-5 and TRBJ1-1, the CDR3 gives the full variable domain: DAGVTQSPTHLIKTRGQQVTLRCSPISGHKSVSWYQQVLGQGPQFIFQYYEKEERGRGNFPDRFSARQFPNYSSELNVNALLLGDSALYLCASRTPQGRAEAFFGQGTRLTVV.

The chain is built from TRBV7-2 and TRBJ2-5, with 9 bases fitting TRBD1. The CDR3 totals 15 residues. The V and J ends lost 2 bases and 6 bases, in that order; junction bases with no gene match: 7. From germline, CDR1 is SGHTA and CDR2 FQGNSA. The CDR3 region has the DNA TGTGCCAGCAGCTTACCGGGACAGGGTTGGCAGACCCAGTACTTC. Its translation is CASSLPGQGWQTQYF.

The V call is TRBV9, the J call TRBJ2-2, with D possibly being TRBD1 (6 bases). This CDR3 contains 14 residues. Deletions cut 3 bases from V and 3 bases from J, with 9 bases between. In germline, CDR1 is SGDLS, CDR2 YYNGEE. The CDR3 DNA reads as TGTGCCAGCAGCGGGGGGCGTGACACCGGGGAGCTGTTTTTT. Protein sequence: CASSGGRDTGELFF.

The table lists this clone with a few counts. This chain joins TRBV4-1 and TRBJ1-1; 8 nucleotides agree with TRBD1. The CDR3 sequence is 16 residues long. Germline CDR1 MGHRA, CDR2 YSYEKL. J was trimmed by 4 bases and V by 0 bases; bases with no gene match: 7. CDR3 loop: CASSQEQGAQGTEAFF. CDR3 sequence (DNA): TGCGCCAGCAGCCAAGAGCAGGGGGCGCAAGGCACTGAAGCTTTCTTT.

The genes are TRBV2 and TRBJ1-5; perhaps TRBD1 as D (6 bases). Germline CDR1 reads SNHLY; CDR2 reads FYNNEI. The length of the CDR3 is 14 residues. Trimming took off 8 bases at V and 2 bases at J, with 13 bases between the two ends. CDR3 protein: CASHQGIRNQPQHF. CDR3 coding DNA: TGTGCCAGCCACCAGGGGATCCGCAATCAGCCCCAGCATTTT.

The J gene is TRBJ2-3, the V gene TRBV7-2; D is possibly TRBD2 (6 bases). This CDR3 is 19 amino acids long. Germline values: CDR1 SGHTA, CDR2 FQGNSA. Trimming removed 4 bases at V and 1 base at J, with 24 bases between. The CDR3 is CASSWILSGRASGTDTQYF. The CDR3 nucleotides are TGTGCCAGCAGCTGGATACTAAGCGGGCGGGCTAGTGGCACAGATACGCAGTATTTT.

J is TRBJ1-2 and V is TRBV6-1, with a tentative D call TRBD1 (5 bases). The length of the CDR3 is 13 residues. Looked up from germline, CDR1 is MNHNS and CDR2 is SASEGT. V lost 5 bases, J lost 2 bases, and 9 bases lay in between. The CDR3 nucleotides read TGTGCCAGCAGTTCCGCAGGGAACTATGGCTACACCTTC. This translates into CASSSAGNYGYTF.

The chain employs TRBV9 and TRBJ2-1; TRBD2 aligns across 8 bases. The junction had 3 bases not matched to a gene; V was cut back by 0 bases and J by 4 bases. Per the germline V gene, CDR1 is SGDLS and CDR2 is YYNGEE. This CDR3 contains 15 residues. This chain's CDR3 is CASSVASGLYNEQFF. In nucleotides, the CDR3 is TGTGCCAGCAGCGTAGCTAGCGGGCTTTACAATGAGCAGTTCTTC.

A few counts support this clone. The chain couples TRBV7-7 to TRBJ2-1, with TRBD2 matching 8 bases. CDR3 size: 17 residues. Germline loops: CDR1 SSHAT, CDR2 FNYEAQ (reference sequence). J gave up 6 bases and V 5 bases, and 15 bases lay outside the gene matches. The CDR3 nucleotides are TGTGCCAGCAGCCGAAAACGGGGGACTAGGGTCGGCAATGAGCAGTTCTTC. This gives the protein CASSRKRGTRVGNEQFF.

Remarks on this clone: This specimen includes other DNA sequences encoding the same CDR3. The CDR3 DNA reads as TGTGCCAGCAGCCGAGGGAGCTCTGGAAACACCATATATTTT. It encodes CASSRGSSGNTIYF. The V call is TRBV7-9, the J call TRBJ1-3; D ambiguous. The CDR3 consists of 14 residues. The germline V and J ends were trimmed by 5 bases and 0 bases, with 8 bases remaining between them. Per the germline V gene, CDR1 is SEHNR and CDR2 is FQNEAQ (reference sequence).

V and J are TRBV30 and TRBJ2-7, with 9 bases fitting TRBD1. CDR3 length: 12 amino acids. V shed 3 bases, J shed 6 bases, and the junction held 3 bases outside the gene matches. Germline V gene sequence: CDR1 GTSNPN, CDR2 SVGIG (reference sequence). This chain's CDR3 is CAWSRDRVEQYF. In DNA form, the CDR3 reads TGTGCCTGGAGCCGGGACAGGGTCGAGCAGTACTTC.

The V gene is TRBV11-2, the J gene TRBJ2-7; 10 nucleotides match TRBD2. Germline assignment: CDR1 SGHAT and CDR2 FQNNGV. J gave up 0 bases and V 5 bases, and 7 bases lay outside the gene matches. The CDR3 loop spans 16 amino acids. The CDR3 bases are TGTGCCAGCAGCCCGGGACTAGCGTTGATCTCCTACGAGCAGTACTTC. This translates into CASSPGLALISYEQYF.

The CDR3: CASSLGQGAQYEQYF. In nucleotides, the CDR3 is TGTGCCAGCAGCTTAGGACAGGGGGCGCAGTACGAGCAGTACTTC. The V call is TRBV5-4, the J call TRBJ2-7; 11 bases fit TRBD1. Germline assignment: CDR1 SGHNT and CDR2 YYREEE (reference sequence). V shed 2 bases and J 4 bases; nucleotides not matched to a gene: 5. The CDR3 runs 15 residues.

The gene calls are TRBV18 and TRBJ2-5; D is perhaps TRBD1 (6 bases). Germline CDR1 is KGHSH and CDR2 is LQKENI. This CDR3 contains 14 residues. The V end lost 1 base, the J end lost 3 bases, and 9 bases lay between the germline ends. The CDR3 region has the DNA TGTGCCAGCTCACCACGGGCAGGGGAAGAGACCCAGTACTTC. This sequence encodes CASSPRAGEETQYF.

The V call is TRBV28, the J call TRBJ2-7; perhaps TRBD1 as D (6 bases). CDR1 is MDHEN, CDR2 SYDVKM, per germline. The CDR3 runs 13 residues. Trimming removed 2 bases at V and 5 bases at J, with 10 bases between. The CDR3 sequence: CASSLTGTHEQYF. DNA for the CDR3: TGTGCCAGCAGTTTAACAGGGACCCACGAGCAGTACTTC. The full variable domain, in which reference TRBV28 and TRBJ2-7 provide the parts outside the CDR3, is DVKVTQSSRYLVKRTGEKVFLECVQDMDHENMFWYRQDPGLGLRLIYFSYDVKMKEKGDIPEGYSVSREKKERFSLILESASTNQTSMYLCASSLTGTHEQYFGPGTRLTVT.

The chain combines TRBV7-2 with TRBJ2-2; 8 positions match TRBD2. The CDR3 loop spans 18 amino acids. With V trimmed by 1 base and J by 2 bases, 9 bases remained unmatched. Germline loops: CDR1 SGHTA, CDR2 FQGNSA. CDR3 sequence reads: CASSLVSASGSNTGELFF. DNA of the CDR3: TGTGCCAGCAGCTTAGTTTCAGCTAGCGGGTCTAACACCGGGGAGCTGTTTTTT.

This chain connects TRBV19 to TRBJ2-1, with 13 bases aligning to TRBD2. V was pared by 5 bases and J by 8 bases, with 12 bases of the junction left unmatched. The germline V gene has CDR1 LNHDA and CDR2 SQIVND (reference sequence). The CDR3 is 17 residues long. For the CDR3, the DNA is TGTGCCAGTAGTCGCAGGACTAGCGGGAGAGGAGAGGATGAGCAGTTCTTC. Its translation: CASSRRTSGRGEDEQFF.

The chain joins TRBV18 to TRBJ1-6; 11 bases are a match to TRBD1. V shed 5 bases and J 0 bases; nucleotides not matched to a gene: 12. The CDR3 has 20 residues. Germline CDR1 is KGHSH and CDR2 is LQKENI. The CDR3 is CASSAFGGTGGSSYNSPLHF. DNA of the CDR3: TGTGCCAGCTCAGCATTTGGAGGGACAGGGGGAAGCTCCTATAATTCACCCCTCCACTTT.

This clone was found a few times. The V and J genes are TRBV4-1 and TRBJ1-5; tentatively, D is TRBD1 (6 bases). Germline assignment: CDR1 MGHRA and CDR2 YSYEKL. CDR3 size: 16 residues. V was pared by 1 base and J by 4 bases, with 14 bases between. The CDR3 DNA is TGCGCCAGCAGCCAAGTTCTGGGACATAGGAATCAGCCCCAGCATTTT. Translating it yields CASSQVLGHRNQPQHF.

The rearrangement joins TRBV18 to TRBJ2-1, with TRBD2 identical over 9 bases. The CDR3 contains 16 residues. CDR1 KGHSH and CDR2 LQKENI come from the germline V gene. J was trimmed by 4 bases and V by 4 bases; bases with no gene match: 8. CDR3 sequence: CASSQSGTSSYNEQFF. Here the CDR3 DNA reads TGTGCCAGCTCACAATCCGGGACTAGCAGTTACAATGAGCAGTTCTTC.

V and J are TRBV5-1 and TRBJ2-6; a weak D match, TRBD1 (6 bases). Germline V lookup: CDR1 SGHRS, CDR2 YFSETQ. Trimming left V 4 bases short and J 10 bases short, with 21 bases between. The CDR3 runs to 16 residues. The DNA for the CDR3 is TGCGCCAGCAGCCCTTGGACAGCCCAAATACAGAACGTCCTGACTTTC. This gives the protein CASSPWTAQIQNVLTF. Looking up the rest from reference TRBV5-1 and TRBJ2-6 gives the full variable domain: KAGVTQTPRYLIKTRGQQVTLSCSPISGHRSVSWYQQTPGQGLQFLFEYFSETQRNKGNFPGRFSGRQFSNSRSEMNVSTLELGDSALYLCASSPWTAQIQNVLTFGAGSRLTVL.

This clone has only one observation. The rearrangement links TRBV30 to TRBJ1-4, with 9 bases matching TRBD1. V gave up 2 bases and J gave up 7 bases; unmatched junction bases: 5. CDR3 length: 14 amino acids. CDR1 and CDR2 (germline): GTSNPN, SVGIG (reference sequence). Here the CDR3 DNA reads TGTGCCTGGAGTATACAGGGGGCCGGTGAAAAACTGTTTTTT. Encoded protein: CAWSIQGAGEKLFF.